The clone carrying this T cell receptor (beta chain) was detected many times. The target antigen is unknown. For repertoire sequencing, the TCR beta CDR3 regions were amplified from RNA transcripts. First-round RT-PCR employed HTBI primers, with a second-round multiplex PCR after it. TCRdb analysed the multiplex PCR reads with MiXCR anew, one entry per CDR3 protein. The table includes 400,000 to 450,000 distinct CDR3 sequences, around 21% detected once. These data come from a study of Graves' ophthalmopathy and Graves' hyperthyroidism. Losses at the gene ends were 4 bases for V and 5 bases for J; bases not matched to a gene: 10. The CDR3 runs to 15 residues. In germline, CDR1 is SGHDT, CDR2 YYEEEE. Regarding the study as a whole: Forecasting of ophthalmopathy progression by the model achieved approximately 70% sensitivity and 72% to 75% specificity.

The specimen was peripheral blood. J is TRBJ1-1 and V is TRBV5-6; TRBD1 aligns across 8 bases. The sequence was collected from a woman between 18 and 29 years old with stable Graves' hyperthyroidism. Here the CDR3 reads CASSQLTQGVTEAFF. CDR3 in DNA: TGTGCCAGCAGCCAACTTACACAGGGGGTGACTGAAGCTTTCTTT.